What follows are 16 T cell receptor beta chains derived from one specimen sequenced in a study of neurological immune-mediated disorders. Time point noted: longitudinal time-point 3. TCRdb itself ran the 5' RACE reads through MiXCR, one entry per CDR3 protein. The table shows approximately 45,000 distinct CDR3 sequences, with approximately 15% occurring only once. Specimen: PBMCs. These receptors came from a man aged 30 to 45 in good health.

This clonotype was picked up many times. The rearrangement joins TRBV4-2 to TRBJ2-1; the match to TRBD2 covers 12 bases. Germline V gene data show CDR1 as LGHNA and CDR2 as YNFKEQ. This CDR3 contains 15 residues. The ends lost 4 bases at V and 7 bases at J; junction bases unmatched: 5. The CDR3 DNA follows: TGTGCCAGCAGCCTCCTAGCGGGAGGGAGGAATGAGCAGTTCTTC. As protein: CASSLLAGGRNEQFF.

This clonotype has at least ten counts. V is TRBV5-1 and J is TRBJ2-7; D gene ambiguous. Between the trimmed V and J ends, which lost 5 bases and 2 bases, there was a span of 8 bases. Germline V lookup: CDR1 SGHRS, CDR2 YFSETQ. The CDR3 sequence is 12 residues long. The CDR3 is CASRSVPYEQYF. DNA for the CDR3: TGCGCCAGCAGGAGCGTTCCCTACGAGCAGTACTTC.

Only a few counts were recorded for this clonotype. A single base separates this from a much larger clone, so it may be a read error. The chain has TRBV10-3 and TRBJ2-2; possible D gene TRBD2, 5 bases. Germline V gene sequence: CDR1 ENHRY, CDR2 SYGVKD. V lost 10 bases and J lost 0, with 15 bases in between. The CDR3 totals 15 residues. DNA for the CDR3: TGTGCCACCGATCCCGGGGATGCGAACACCGGGGAGCTGTTTTTT. Translation gives CATDPGDANTGELFF.

In its sample, this clonotype ranks as medium-sized (0.01 to 0.1%). This rearrangement joins TRBV10-2 to TRBJ2-7, with D possibly called TRBD1 or TRBD2 (5 bases each). The CDR3 is 13 amino acids. Trimming left V 5 bases short and J 3 bases short, with 11 bases between. Looked up from germline, CDR1 is WSHSY and CDR2 is SAAADI. CDR3 coding DNA: TGCGCCAGCAGTTCACCAGGGAGCTACGAGCAGTACTTC. Amino acid sequence: CASSSPGSYEQYF.

This clonotype has ten or more counts. The V call is TRBV29-1, the J call TRBJ2-1; 12 bases are a match to TRBD2. With V trimmed by 3 bases and J by 3 bases, 6 bases remained unmatched. This CDR3 contains 16 residues. Germline V gene sequence: CDR1 SQVTM, CDR2 ANQGSEA. The CDR3: CSVDPRLAGDYNEQFF. CDR3 nucleotides: TGCAGCGTTGACCCGAGACTAGCGGGGGACTACAATGAGCAGTTCTTC.

This clonotype has ten or more counts. The chain is built from TRBV3-1 and TRBJ1-1; 8 bases match TRBD1. Germline values: CDR1 LGHDT, CDR2 YNNKEL (reference sequence). This CDR3 spans 12 amino acids. The V gene end was trimmed by 8 bases and the J gene end by 7 bases; junction bases not matched to a gene: 6. In nucleotides, the CDR3 is TGTGCCAGCTCCCGGGACAGGAGTGAAGCTTTCTTT. This translates into CASSRDRSEAFF.

A word on this clonotype: With a much larger clone just one base away, this may be a read error. The V and J genes are TRBV5-1 and TRBJ2-7; 9 bases are shared with TRBD1. The CDR3 loop spans 16 amino acids. Germline-derived CDR1 and CDR2 are SGHRS and YFSETQ. The DNA of the CDR3 is TGCGCCAACAGCTTGGCTCCGGGACAGGGAATGTTTGAGCAGTACTTC. It codes for CANSLAPGQGMFEQYF.

This clonotype has a count of ten or more. The chain joins TRBV5-1 to TRBJ2-6, with D unresolved. This CDR3 spans 16 amino acids. Germline CDR1 reads SGHRS; CDR2 reads YFSETQ. Trimming shortened V by 0 bases and J by 0 bases, and 7 bases separated the two germline ends. CDR3 in DNA: TGCGCCAGCAGCTTGGGCAGCAACTCTGGGGCCAACGTCCTGACTTTC. Translation: CASSLGSNSGANVLTF.

Ten or more counts support this clonotype. This chain connects TRBV5-1 to TRBJ1-1, with D unresolved. Per the germline V gene, CDR1 is SGHRS and CDR2 is YFSETQ. V shed 2 bases and J shed 1 base, with 9 bases lying between them. The CDR3 covers 14 residues. CDR3 amino acids: CASSLNPGNTEAFF. DNA of the CDR3: TGCGCCAGCAGCTTAAATCCAGGGAACACTGAAGCTTTCTTT.

There are many counts of this clonotype. The chain employs TRBV6-5 and TRBJ2-1, with 12 positions matching TRBD2. Germline CDR1 reads MNHEY; CDR2 reads SVGAGI. The CDR3 totals 16 residues. With 6 bases clipped from V and 7 bases from J, the junction kept 10 bases outside the gene matches. This CDR3 is CASRSLAGGPGNEQFF. The CDR3 bases are TGTGCCAGCAGATCTCTAGCGGGAGGGCCGGGAAATGAGCAGTTCTTC.

This clonotype was detected ten times or more. The missing conserved phenylalanine or tryptophan at the end of this CDR3 makes a read error likely. No DNA is shown, since the ends of the CDR3 on it are uncertain; the CDR3 is the one TCRdb lists. This chain links TRBV20-1 with TRBJ1-1; the D call of TRBD1 is as the table states it, not checked on the DNA. The CDR3 is 8 amino acids in total, end residues counted. CDR1 is DFQATT and CDR2 is SNEGSKA in the germline V gene (reference sequence). The CDR3 is CSVRGQLP.

This clonotype was observed at least ten times. The chain links TRBV7-2 to TRBJ1-4, with unresolved D. Trimming shortened V by 3 bases and J by 8 bases, and 13 bases separated the two germline ends. From germline, CDR1 is SGHTA and CDR2 FQGNSA. The CDR3 consists of 14 residues. The CDR3 loop is CASSFRAAPEKLFF. CDR3 nucleotide sequence: TGTGCCAGCAGCTTTAGGGCAGCCCCAGAAAAACTGTTTTTT.

This clonotype occurred many times. The chain employs TRBV7-9 and TRBJ1-4; weak D call: TRBD1 (5 bases). The CDR3 spans 14 residues. Between the trimmed V and J ends, which lost 10 bases and 2 bases, there was a span of 14 bases. CDR1 is SEHNR, CDR2 FQNEAQ, per germline (reference sequence). CDR3 in DNA: TGTGCCATCAACCTCGGGGGGACTAATGAAAAACTGTTTTTT. Translating gives CAINLGGTNEKLFF.

In this sample, this clonotype turned up many times. The chain recombines TRBV10-3 with TRBJ2-3; tentative D call: TRBD2 (6 bases). Trimming pared 1 base from V and 9 bases from J, leaving 20 bases between. The CDR3 length is 16 residues. From germline, CDR1 is ENHRY and CDR2 SYGVKD. The CDR3 here is CAISELGSGPAGTQYF. In DNA, the CDR3 is TGTGCCATCAGTGAGTTGGGTAGCGGTCCCGCAGGCACGCAGTATTTT.

The rearrangement joins TRBV19 to TRBJ2-2; 10 bases are a match to TRBD2. Trimming at V came to 5 bases and at J to 5 bases, leaving 8 bases not matched to a gene. The CDR3 is 16 residues long. CDR1 and CDR2 (germline): LNHDA, SQIVND (reference sequence). The CDR3 here is CASSVRLAGRTGELFF. As DNA, the CDR3 is TGTGCCAGTAGTGTCAGACTAGCGGGCCGAACCGGGGAGCTGTTTTTT.

This clonotype was picked up many times. The gene calls are TRBV11-2 and TRBJ1-1; D might be TRBD1 (5 bases). CDR1 is SGHAT, CDR2 FQNNGV, per germline. The V end was cut by 5 bases, the J end by 7 bases, with 14 bases between. This CDR3 is built from 13 residues. The CDR3 region has the DNA TGTGCCAGCAGCATAGGGGCAGGCTATGAAGCTTTCTTT. Amino acid sequence: CASSIGAGYEAFF.